The 23 T cell receptor beta chains below all came from one sample that was sequenced in a study of T cell responses to AZD1222 COVID-19 vaccine. Measured with immunoSEQ multiplex PCR; TCRdb has only the in-frame clones, and not every one. The sample records some 150,000 clones, more than 70% being singletons. The sequenced sample was peripheral blood, obtained 28 days after the second AZD1222 dose. The receptors stem from an adult who received the AZD1222 COVID-19 vaccine.

The gene calls are TRBV6-4 and TRBJ2-1; 9 nucleotides align to TRBD2. J gave up 5 bases and V 9 bases, and 11 bases lay outside the gene matches. This CDR3 region has 15 residues. Germline V CDR1 and CDR2: MRHNA, SNTAGT. This CDR3 is CARLLPAGGHNEQFF. As DNA, the CDR3 is TGTGCCAGATTACTCCCCGCGGGAGGGCACAATGAGCAGTTCTTC.

The J gene is TRBJ1-1, the V gene TRBV18; D gene ambiguous. This CDR3 contains 12 residues. The V end was cut by 4 bases, the J end by 1 base, with 4 bases between. In germline, CDR1 is KGHSH, CDR2 LQKENI. CDR3 sequence (DNA): TGTGCCAGCTCACGGGCGAACACTGAAGCTTTCTTT. This codes for CASSRANTEAFF.

The V gene is TRBV7-8, the J gene TRBJ1-5, with D tentatively TRBD1 (6 bases). Trimming pared 5 bases from V and 6 bases from J, leaving 14 bases between. Germline assignment: CDR1 SGHVS and CDR2 FQNEAQ. The CDR3 is 14 residues long. Here the CDR3 DNA reads TGTGCCAGCAGCCTGAGGGGGGACGGTCAGCCCCAGCATTTT. This gives the protein CASSLRGDGQPQHF.

This clone was observed a handful of times. The chain uses TRBV6-5 and TRBJ2-3, with 7 bases identical to TRBD2. Germline trimming cut 5 bases from V and 0 bases from J; bases unmatched to any gene: 2. The CDR3 sequence is 14 residues long. The germline CDR1 and CDR2 sequences are MNHEY and SVGAGI. The CDR3 DNA sequence: TGTGCCAGCAGTCCGGGGGGAAGCACAGATACGCAGTATTTT. Translated: CASSPGGSTDTQYF.

V usage is TRBV6-5 and J usage is TRBJ2-3, with 13 positions matching TRBD2. Germline V gives CDR1 MNHEY, CDR2 SVGAGI. There are 15 residues in the CDR3. J was trimmed by 5 bases and V by 6 bases; bases with no gene match: 5. The CDR3 protein is CASSGLAGVLDTQYF. CDR3 DNA: TGTGCCAGCAGCGGACTAGCGGGAGTTTTAGATACGCAGTATTTT.

The genes are TRBV19 and TRBJ1-1; a possible D gene is TRBD1 (5 bases). This CDR3 is built from 15 residues. V was trimmed by 3 bases and J by 5 bases, leaving 16 bases between them. Per germline, CDR1 LNHDA and CDR2 SQIVND (reference sequence). CDR3: CASSIGAIRGTEAFF. The DNA for the CDR3 is TGTGCCAGTAGTATCGGGGCGATAAGGGGAACTGAAGCTTTCTTT.

This chain joins TRBV11-2 and TRBJ1-2, with TRBD1 matching over 9 bases. The CDR3 loop spans 15 amino acids. Germline CDR1 SGHAT, CDR2 FQNNGV. J was trimmed by 2 bases and V by 0 bases; bases with no gene match: 1. As DNA, the CDR3 is TGTGCCAGCAGCTTAGAACAGGGGGCGAACTATGGCTACACCTTC. Protein: CASSLEQGANYGYTF.

This chain links TRBV5-1 with TRBJ2-5, with D tentatively TRBD2 (5 bases). This CDR3 is 14 amino acids long. Between the trimmed V and J ends, which lost 2 bases and 5 bases, there was a span of 13 bases. Looked up from germline, CDR1 is SGHRS and CDR2 is YFSETQ. The CDR3 protein is CASSFELGWETQYF. The CDR3 bases are TGCGCCAGCAGCTTCGAACTAGGGTGGGAGACCCAGTACTTC. Drawing the rest from reference TRBV5-1 and TRBJ2-5, the complete variable domain is KAGVTQTPRYLIKTRGQQVTLSCSPISGHRSVSWYQQTPGQGLQFLFEYFSETQRNKGNFPGRFSGRQFSNSRSEMNVSTLELGDSALYLCASSFELGWETQYFGPGTRLLVL.

The chain combines TRBV7-2 with TRBJ2-2; a possible D gene is TRBD2 (6 bases). CDR3 length: 15 amino acids. In germline, CDR1 is SGHTA, CDR2 FQGNSA. V was clipped by 0 bases and J by 6 bases, with 11 bases between them. This chain's CDR3 is CASSLAGGIAGELFF. The CDR3 DNA follows: TGTGCCAGCAGCTTAGCTGGCGGGATCGCCGGGGAGCTGTTTTTT. Supplemented by reference TRBV7-2 and TRBJ2-2, the full variable domain reads GAGVSQSPSNKVTEKGKDVELRCDPISGHTALYWYRQSLGQGLEFLIYFQGNSAPDKSGLPSDRFSAERTGGSVSTLTIQRTQQEDSAVYLCASSLAGGIAGELFFGEGSRLTVL.

Comment on this clone: The junction shows a germline mismatch at one end, possibly a read error. The CDR3 reads CVSSQGDRTPEAFF. CDR3 DNA: TGTGTCAGCAGCCAAGGGGACAGAACCCCTGAAGCTTTCTTT. The chain links TRBV3-1 (or the pseudogene TRBV3-2) to TRBJ1-1; 7 bases are shared with TRBD1. There are 14 residues in the CDR3. Germline lookup yields CDR1 LGHDT and CDR2 YNNKEL (reference sequence).

The chain carries TRBV7-9 and TRBJ2-7; D possibly corresponds to TRBD1 (6 bases). V lost 2 bases and J 12 bases, leaving 11 bases between the germline ends. CDR1 is SEHNR, CDR2 FQNEAQ, per germline (reference sequence). The CDR3 contains 11 residues. Here the CDR3 DNA reads TGTGCCAGCAGCTTAAGCAGGGGACGGTACTTC. Translation: CASSLSRGRYF.

The V gene is TRBV4-1, the J gene TRBJ2-5; D not resolved. Germline CDR1 and CDR2: MGHRA and YSYEKL. V was trimmed by 0 bases and J by 7 bases, leaving 24 bases between them. CDR3 size: 18 residues. The CDR3 DNA is TGCGCCAGCAGCCAAGAGAAGGAAAAAACTCACTCCAAAGGGACCCAGTACTTC. Its translation is CASSQEKEKTHSKGTQYF.

For this clone: It is unclear where the CDR3 begins or ends on the DNA, so no DNA is shown, and the CDR3 is as TCRdb lists it. The CDR3 reads CASSSSGQGNSPLHF. The chain links TRBV6-5 to TRBJ1-6; whether TRBD1, the table's D call, matches the DNA was not checked. Germline values: CDR1 MNHEY, CDR2 SVGAGI. The CDR3 has 15 residues if both end residues are counted.

This sequence joins TRBV5-1 and TRBJ1-6; D may be TRBD1 (6 bases). V shed 0 bases and J shed 8 bases, with 9 bases lying between them. This CDR3 is 14 amino acids long. Germline loops: CDR1 SGHRS, CDR2 YFSETQ. Here the CDR3 reads CASSLGTADSPLHF. The CDR3 nucleotides are TGCGCCAGCAGCTTGGGGACAGCCGATTCACCCCTCCACTTT.

The chain recombines TRBV28 with TRBJ1-2; D call uncertain. The CDR3 has 11 amino acids. Germline V gene lookup returns CDR1 MDHEN and CDR2 SYDVKM. V was cut by 1 base and J by 4 bases, with 1 base left in between. Written as DNA, the CDR3 is TGTGCCAGCAGTTTATTCTATGGCTACACCTTC. Protein sequence: CASSLFYGYTF.

The V gene is TRBV16, the J gene TRBJ1-2; D gene ambiguous. The length of the CDR3 is 13 residues. V gave up 4 bases and J gave up 8 bases, with 14 bases separating them. Germline assignment: CDR1 KGHSY and CDR2 FQNENV. Written as DNA, the CDR3 is TGTGCCAGCAGCCCCCCCCGGGAGTGGGGCTACACCTTC. Translated: CASSPPREWGYTF.

The rearrangement joins TRBV28 to TRBJ2-1; 7 bases match TRBD1. V dropped 3 bases and J dropped 7; count of bases not matched to a gene: 15. This CDR3 has 17 residues. The germline V gene has CDR1 MDHEN and CDR2 SYDVKM. The CDR3: CASSLVRGFKGVNEQFF. The DNA for the CDR3 is TGTGCCAGCAGTTTGGTCAGGGGGTTTAAGGGGGTGAATGAGCAGTTCTTC.

The genes are TRBV6-6 and TRBJ1-1; possible D gene TRBD1, 6 bases. The CDR3 has 15 residues. V was shortened by 7 bases and J by 0 bases, with 15 bases between the two germline ends. The germline V gene encodes CDR1 MNHNY and CDR2 SVGAGI (reference sequence). Here the CDR3 reads CASNSGGGLNTEAFF. Here the CDR3 DNA reads TGTGCCAGCAACTCTGGGGGGGGCTTGAACACTGAAGCTTTCTTT.

This chain uses TRBV7-2 with TRBJ2-1; D is possibly TRBD1 (5 bases). Looked up from germline, CDR1 is SGHTA and CDR2 is FQGNSA. Trimming removed 6 bases from V and 4 bases from J, with 13 bases in between. CDR3 length equals 14 residues. CDR3 amino acids: CASSSDSSYNEQFF. CDR3 nucleotides: TGTGCCAGCAGTTCAGACAGTTCTTACAATGAGCAGTTCTTC.

This clone was recorded a few times. This chain uses TRBV4-2 with TRBJ2-6; D not resolved. Germline V gene sequence: CDR1 LGHNA, CDR2 YNFKEQ. The V end was cut by 4 bases, the J end by 0 bases, with 10 bases between. This CDR3 has 16 amino acids. The CDR3 DNA reads TGTGCCAGCAGCCGTCTACCCCCCTCTGGGGCCAACGTCCTGACTTTC. The encoded protein is CASSRLPPSGANVLTF.

The rearrangement joins TRBV28 to TRBJ2-1; perhaps TRBD1 as D (6 bases). V was trimmed by 5 bases and J by 4 bases, leaving 15 bases between them. CDR3 length equals 15 residues. Germline lookup yields CDR1 MDHEN and CDR2 SYDVKM. The CDR3 here is CASSPPGHRYNEQFF. In nucleotides, the CDR3 is TGTGCCAGCAGTCCACCGGGACATAGATACAATGAGCAGTTCTTC.

The chain has TRBV7-9 and TRBJ2-1; 15 bases map to TRBD2. The J segment lost 2 bases and the V segment lost 5 bases, leaving 10 bases of the junction unmatched. The CDR3 has 19 residues. CDR1 is SEHNR and CDR2 is FQNEAQ in the germline V gene (reference sequence). The CDR3: CASSPPGTSGGLAYNEQFF. CDR3 coding DNA: TGTGCCAGCAGCCCACCCGGGACTAGCGGGGGGTTGGCCTACAATGAGCAGTTCTTC.

In this sample, this clone turned up a few times. In nucleotides, the CDR3 is TGTGCCAGCAGCGTATACGGACTGAGCGGGGACATTCAGTACTTC. This encodes CASSVYGLSGDIQYF. The V and J genes are TRBV9 and TRBJ2-4; 7 bases agree with TRBD2. The CDR3 length is 15 residues. V was clipped by 1 base and J by 8 bases; unmatched bases: 9. Germline-derived CDR1 and CDR2 are SGDLS and YYNGEE.